The 2 T cell receptor beta chains presented below share a single source sample, sequenced in a study of CD4+ T cells in melanoma. Sequencing was performed with immunoSEQ multiplex PCR; in TCRdb, only in-frame clones are kept and a portion is missing. The data contain roughly 120,000 clones, roughly 90% of them seen just once; the ten biggest clones take up 2.5% to 3.5%. Material for sequencing was peripheral blood. These receptors were taken from a human donor with melanoma.

J is TRBJ2-1 and V is TRBV18, with 9 bases that match TRBD1. The CDR3 totals 15 residues. From germline, CDR1 is KGHSH and CDR2 LQKENI. The V segment lost 3 bases and the J segment 1 base; nucleotides outside the gene matches: 1. CDR3 nucleotides: TGTGCCAGCTCACCGACAGGGGGTTCCTACAATGAGCAGTTCTTC. It codes for CASSPTGGSYNEQFF.

This chain connects TRBV7-9 to TRBJ2-3, with 7 nucleotides matching TRBD1. CDR3 size: 14 residues. The germline CDR1 and CDR2 sequences are SEHNR and FQNEAQ (reference sequence). The trim removed 4 bases at V and 5 bases at J, leaving 6 bases unmatched. CDR3 residues: CASSSTGSGDTQYF. CDR3 DNA sequence: TGTGCCAGCAGCTCGACAGGGTCGGGAGATACGCAGTATTTT. Using reference TRBV7-9 and TRBJ2-3 for the parts outside the CDR3, the full variable domain is DTGVSQNPRHKITKRGQNVTFRCDPISEHNRLYWYRQTLGQGPEFLTYFQNEAQLEKSRLLSDRFSAERPKGSFSTLEIQRTEQGDSAMYLCASSSTGSGDTQYFGPGTRLTVL.